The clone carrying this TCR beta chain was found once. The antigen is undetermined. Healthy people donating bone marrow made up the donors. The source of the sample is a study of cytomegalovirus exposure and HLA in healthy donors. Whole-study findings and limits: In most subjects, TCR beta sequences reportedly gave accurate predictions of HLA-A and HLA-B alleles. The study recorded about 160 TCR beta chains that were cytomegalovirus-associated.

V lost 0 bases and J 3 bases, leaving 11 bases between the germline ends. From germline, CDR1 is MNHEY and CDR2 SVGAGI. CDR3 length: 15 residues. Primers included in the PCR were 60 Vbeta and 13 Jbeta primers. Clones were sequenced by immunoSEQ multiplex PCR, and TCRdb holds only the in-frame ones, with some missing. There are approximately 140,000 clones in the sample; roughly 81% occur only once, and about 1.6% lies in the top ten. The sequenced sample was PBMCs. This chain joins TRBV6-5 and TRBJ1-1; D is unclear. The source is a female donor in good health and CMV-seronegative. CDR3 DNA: TGTGCCAGCAGTTACTCGGCGGGCAAGGACACTGAAGCTTTCTTT. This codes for CASSYSAGKDTEAFF.